This T cell receptor (beta chain) stems from a study of blood T cell repertoires in COVID-19. In the original analysis: Nucleated cell number was recorded as an estimate derived from reference gene primer amplification. Some clones are missing from TCRdb's copy, which holds only in-frame ones; the method was immunoSEQ multiplex PCR. D and trimming were read from the DNA, whereas the V and J calls and clone size are those reported in that table. Of roughly 140,000 clones in the sample, about 80% were seen once. This CDR3 spans 15 amino acids. Germline assignment: CDR1 MNHEY and CDR2 SVGAGI. Between the trimmed V and J ends, which lost 5 bases and 5 bases, there was a span of 15 bases.

Sequenced material: peripheral blood. V and J are TRBV6-5 and TRBJ1-4; D might be TRBD1 (5 bases). This clonotype was sampled from a human donor in a cohort sampled during active COVID-19. CDR3 sequence reads: CASSHGPGENEKLFF. As DNA, the CDR3 is TGTGCCAGCAGTCATGGGCCGGGGGAAAATGAAAAACTGTTTTTT.